This T cell receptor beta chain was found in a study of identical twins. Each cDNA held unique molecular identifiers, and template switching gave it a universal primer site. From the 5' RACE reads, TCRdb called clonotypes with MiXCR, one entry per CDR3 protein. The profile shows about 1.7 million distinct CDR3 sequences, less than 40% of them singletons. V lost 8 bases, J lost 3 bases, and 11 bases lay in between. This CDR3 is 13 amino acids long. The germline gives CDR1 LNHDA, CDR2 SQIVND (reference sequence). The TCR originated in a newborn girl in good health. The sequencing input was cord blood. The chain recombines TRBV19 with TRBJ2-4; no clear D. CDR3 DNA: TGTGCCAGTCGCCGGGTTGGCAAAAACATTCAGTACTTC. This gives the protein CASRRVGKNIQYF.